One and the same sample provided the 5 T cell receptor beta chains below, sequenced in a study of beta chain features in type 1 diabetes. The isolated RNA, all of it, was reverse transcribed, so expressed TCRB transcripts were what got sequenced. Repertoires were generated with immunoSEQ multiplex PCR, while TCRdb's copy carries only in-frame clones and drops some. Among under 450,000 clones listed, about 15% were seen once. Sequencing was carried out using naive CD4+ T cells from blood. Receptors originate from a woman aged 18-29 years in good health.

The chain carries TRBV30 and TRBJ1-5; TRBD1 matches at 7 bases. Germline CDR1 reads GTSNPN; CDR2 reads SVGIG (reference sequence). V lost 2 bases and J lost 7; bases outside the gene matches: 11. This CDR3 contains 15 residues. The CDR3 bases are TGTGCCTGGAGTTCGAACACAGGGGCTGGGCAGCCCCAGCATTTT. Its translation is CAWSSNTGAGQPQHF.

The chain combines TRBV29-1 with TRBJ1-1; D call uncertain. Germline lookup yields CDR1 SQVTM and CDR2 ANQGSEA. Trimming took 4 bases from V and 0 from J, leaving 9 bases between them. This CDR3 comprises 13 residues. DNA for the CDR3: TGCAGCGTTGTCAAGCCTCTGAACACTGAAGCTTTCTTT. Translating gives CSVVKPLNTEAFF.

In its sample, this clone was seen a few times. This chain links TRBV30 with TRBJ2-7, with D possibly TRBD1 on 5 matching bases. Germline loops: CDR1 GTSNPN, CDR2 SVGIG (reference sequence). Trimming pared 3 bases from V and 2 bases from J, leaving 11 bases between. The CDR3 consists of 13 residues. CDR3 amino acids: CAWSEGEAYEQYF. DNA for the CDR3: TGTGCCTGGAGCGAAGGGGAAGCCTACGAGCAGTACTTC.

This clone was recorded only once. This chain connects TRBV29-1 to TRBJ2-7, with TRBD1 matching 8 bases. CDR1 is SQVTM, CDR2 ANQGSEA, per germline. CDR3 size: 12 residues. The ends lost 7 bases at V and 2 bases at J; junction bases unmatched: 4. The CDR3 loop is CSASGQAYEQYF. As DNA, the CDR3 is TGCAGCGCTTCGGGACAGGCCTACGAGCAGTACTTC.

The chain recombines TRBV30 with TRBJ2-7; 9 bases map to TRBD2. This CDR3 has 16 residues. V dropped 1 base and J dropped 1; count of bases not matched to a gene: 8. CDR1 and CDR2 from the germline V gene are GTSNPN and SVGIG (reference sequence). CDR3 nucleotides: TGTGCCTGGAGTGCCCCCGCTGCGGGAGGGTCCTACGAGCAGTACTTC. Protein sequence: CAWSAPAAGGSYEQYF.